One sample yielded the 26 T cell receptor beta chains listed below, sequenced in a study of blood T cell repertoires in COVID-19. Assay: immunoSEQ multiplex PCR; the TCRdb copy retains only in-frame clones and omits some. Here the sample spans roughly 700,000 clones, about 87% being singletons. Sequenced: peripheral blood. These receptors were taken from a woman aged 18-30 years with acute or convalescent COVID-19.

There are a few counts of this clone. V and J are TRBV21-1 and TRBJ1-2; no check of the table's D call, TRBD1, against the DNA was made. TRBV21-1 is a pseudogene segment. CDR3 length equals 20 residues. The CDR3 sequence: CASSNPPDRVIESFNYGYTF. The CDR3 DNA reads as TGTGCCAGCAGCAATCCCCCCGACAGGGTGATAGAGTCGTTTAACTATGGCTACACCTTC.

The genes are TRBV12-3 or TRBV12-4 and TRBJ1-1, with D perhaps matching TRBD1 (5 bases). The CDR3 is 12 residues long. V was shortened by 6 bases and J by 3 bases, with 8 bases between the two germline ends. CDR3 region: CASSPGHTEAFF. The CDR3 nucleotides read TGTGCCAGCAGCCCAGGGCACACTGAAGCTTTCTTT.

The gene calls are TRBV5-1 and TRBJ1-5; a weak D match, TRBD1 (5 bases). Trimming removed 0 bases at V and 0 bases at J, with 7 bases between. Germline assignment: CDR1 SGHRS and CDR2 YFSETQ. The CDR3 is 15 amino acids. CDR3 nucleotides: TGCGCCAGCAGCTTGGTCGGGGGTAGCAATCAGCCCCAGCATTTT. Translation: CASSLVGGSNQPQHF.

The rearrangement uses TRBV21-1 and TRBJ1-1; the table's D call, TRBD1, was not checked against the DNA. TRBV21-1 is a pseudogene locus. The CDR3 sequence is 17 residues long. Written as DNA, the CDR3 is TGTGCCAGCAACTCCGCGGACAGATTAAGAATGAACACTGAAGCTTTCTTT. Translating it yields CASNSADRLRMNTEAFF.

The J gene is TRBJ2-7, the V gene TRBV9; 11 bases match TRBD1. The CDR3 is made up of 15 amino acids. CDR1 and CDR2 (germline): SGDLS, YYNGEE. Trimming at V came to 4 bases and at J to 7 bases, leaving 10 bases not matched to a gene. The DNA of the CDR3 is TGTGCCAGCAGCCCTGGGACAGGGGGGCGTTGGGAGCAGTACTTC. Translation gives CASSPGTGGRWEQYF. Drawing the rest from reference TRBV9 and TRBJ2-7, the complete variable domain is DSGVTQTPKHLITATGQRVTLRCSPRSGDLSVYWYQQSLDQGLQFLIQYYNGEERAKGNILERFSAQQFPDLHSELNLSSLELGDSALYFCASSPGTGGRWEQYFGPGTRLTVT.

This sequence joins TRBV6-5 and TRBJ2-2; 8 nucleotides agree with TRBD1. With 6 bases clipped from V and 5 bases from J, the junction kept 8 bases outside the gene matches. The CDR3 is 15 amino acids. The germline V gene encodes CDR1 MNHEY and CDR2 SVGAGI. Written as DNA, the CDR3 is TGTGCCAGCAGCCCCGGACAGGGAAGAACCGGGGAGCTGTTTTTT. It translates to CASSPGQGRTGELFF.

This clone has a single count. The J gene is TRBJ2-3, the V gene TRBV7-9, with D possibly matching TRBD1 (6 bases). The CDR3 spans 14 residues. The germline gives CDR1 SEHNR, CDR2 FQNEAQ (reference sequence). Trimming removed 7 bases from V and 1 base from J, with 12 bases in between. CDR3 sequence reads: CASTARGGTDTQYF. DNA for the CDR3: TGTGCCAGCACCGCCAGGGGCGGCACAGATACGCAGTATTTT.

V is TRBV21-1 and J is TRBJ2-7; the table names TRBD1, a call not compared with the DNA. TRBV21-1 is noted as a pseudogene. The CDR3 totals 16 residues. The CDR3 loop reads CASSKESANRPYEQYF. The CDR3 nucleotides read TGTGCCAGCAGCAAAGAATCTGCGAACAGGCCCTACGAGCAGTACTTC.

The CDR3 spells CAISNQGNTGELFF. The CDR3 coding sequence is TGTGCCATCAGTAACCAGGGAAACACCGGGGAGCTGTTTTTT. The genes are TRBV10-3 and TRBJ2-2, with D possibly being TRBD1 (5 bases). Deletions cut 5 bases from V and 2 bases from J, with 9 bases between. The CDR3 loop spans 14 amino acids. Germline V gene lookup returns CDR1 ENHRY and CDR2 SYGVKD.

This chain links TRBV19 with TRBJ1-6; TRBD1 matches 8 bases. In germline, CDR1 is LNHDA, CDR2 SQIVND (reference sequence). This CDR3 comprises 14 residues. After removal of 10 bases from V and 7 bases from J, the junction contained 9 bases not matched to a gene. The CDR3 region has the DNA TGTGCCAATAAGACAGGGGTATTAAATTCACCCCTCCACTTT. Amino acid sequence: CANKTGVLNSPLHF.

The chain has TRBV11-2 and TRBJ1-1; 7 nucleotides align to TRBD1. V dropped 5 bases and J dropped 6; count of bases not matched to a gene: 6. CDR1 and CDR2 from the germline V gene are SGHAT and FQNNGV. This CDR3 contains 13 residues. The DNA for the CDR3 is TGTGCCAGCAGCCCGGCCGGGACAGCTGAAGCTTTCTTT. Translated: CASSPAGTAEAFF.

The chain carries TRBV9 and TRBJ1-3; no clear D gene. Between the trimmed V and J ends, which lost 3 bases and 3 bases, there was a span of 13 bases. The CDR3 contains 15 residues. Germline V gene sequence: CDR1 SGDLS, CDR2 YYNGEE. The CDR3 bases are TGTGCCAGCAGCGGACACCGGGGTGATGGAAACACCATATATTTT. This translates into CASSGHRGDGNTIYF. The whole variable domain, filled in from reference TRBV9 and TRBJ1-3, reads DSGVTQTPKHLITATGQRVTLRCSPRSGDLSVYWYQQSLDQGLQFLIQYYNGEERAKGNILERFSAQQFPDLHSELNLSSLELGDSALYFCASSGHRGDGNTIYFGEGSWLTVV.

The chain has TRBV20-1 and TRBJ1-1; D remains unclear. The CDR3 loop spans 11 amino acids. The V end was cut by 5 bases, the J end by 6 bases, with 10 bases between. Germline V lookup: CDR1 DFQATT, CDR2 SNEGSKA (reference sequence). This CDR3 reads CSARRDAEAFF. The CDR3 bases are TGCAGTGCTCGACGGGATGCTGAAGCTTTCTTT.

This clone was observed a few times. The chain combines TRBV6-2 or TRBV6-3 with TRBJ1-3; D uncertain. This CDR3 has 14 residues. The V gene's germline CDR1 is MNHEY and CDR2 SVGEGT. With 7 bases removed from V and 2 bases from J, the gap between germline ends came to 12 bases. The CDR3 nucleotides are TGTGCCAGCACCCCCAGGACTCCTGGAAACACCATATATTTT. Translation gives CASTPRTPGNTIYF.

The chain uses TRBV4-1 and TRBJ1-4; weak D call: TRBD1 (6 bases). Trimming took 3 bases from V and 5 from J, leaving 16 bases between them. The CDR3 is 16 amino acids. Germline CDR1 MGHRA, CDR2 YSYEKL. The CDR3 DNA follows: TGCGCCAGCAGCCAGGCTGACAGGCCGGAAAATGAAAAACTGTTTTTT. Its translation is CASSQADRPENEKLFF.

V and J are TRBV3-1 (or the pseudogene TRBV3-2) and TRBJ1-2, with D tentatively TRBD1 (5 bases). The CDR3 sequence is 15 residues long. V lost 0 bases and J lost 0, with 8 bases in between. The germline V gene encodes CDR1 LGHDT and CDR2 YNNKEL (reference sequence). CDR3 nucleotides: TGTGCCAGCAGCCAAGAACAGGTTCCTAACTATGGCTACACCTTC. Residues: CASSQEQVPNYGYTF.

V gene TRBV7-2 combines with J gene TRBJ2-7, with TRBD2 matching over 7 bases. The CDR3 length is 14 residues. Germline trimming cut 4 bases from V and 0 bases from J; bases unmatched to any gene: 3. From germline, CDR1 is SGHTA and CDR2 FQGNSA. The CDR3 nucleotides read TGTGCCAGCAGCTGGGAGGGCTTCTCCTACGAGCAGTACTTC. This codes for CASSWEGFSYEQYF.

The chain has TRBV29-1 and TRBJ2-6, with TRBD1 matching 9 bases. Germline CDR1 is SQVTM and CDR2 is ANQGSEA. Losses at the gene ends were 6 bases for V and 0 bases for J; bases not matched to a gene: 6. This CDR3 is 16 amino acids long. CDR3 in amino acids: CSVTGGAISGANVLTF. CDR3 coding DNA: TGCAGCGTCACAGGGGGCGCCATCTCTGGGGCCAACGTCCTGACTTTC.

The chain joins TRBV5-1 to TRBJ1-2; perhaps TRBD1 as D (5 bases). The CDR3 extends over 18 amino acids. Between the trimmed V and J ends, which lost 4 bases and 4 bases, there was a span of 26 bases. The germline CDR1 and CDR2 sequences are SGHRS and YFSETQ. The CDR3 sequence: CASSIHRDSQSQPYGYTF. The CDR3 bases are TGCGCCAGCAGCATTCACCGGGACTCCCAGTCACAGCCCTATGGCTACACCTTC.

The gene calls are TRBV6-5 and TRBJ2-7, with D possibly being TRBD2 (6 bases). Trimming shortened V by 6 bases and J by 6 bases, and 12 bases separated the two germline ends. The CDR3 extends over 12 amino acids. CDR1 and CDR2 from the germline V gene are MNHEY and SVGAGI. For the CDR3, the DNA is TGTGCCAGCAGGACTAGTCTGACCGAGCAGTACTTC. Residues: CASRTSLTEQYF.

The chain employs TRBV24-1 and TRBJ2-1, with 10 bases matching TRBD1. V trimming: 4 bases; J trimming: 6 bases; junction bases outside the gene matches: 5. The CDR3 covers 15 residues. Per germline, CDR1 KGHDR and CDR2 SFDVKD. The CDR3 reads CATSDGQGVGNEQFF. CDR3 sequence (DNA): TGTGCCACCAGTGACGGACAGGGGGTGGGCAATGAGCAGTTCTTC.

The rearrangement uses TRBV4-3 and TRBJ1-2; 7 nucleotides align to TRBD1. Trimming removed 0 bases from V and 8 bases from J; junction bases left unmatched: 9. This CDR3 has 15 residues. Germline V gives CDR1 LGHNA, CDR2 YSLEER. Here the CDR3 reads CASSQDRQGWGGYTF. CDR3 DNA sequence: TGCGCCAGCAGCCAAGATCGACAGGGTTGGGGGGGCTACACCTTC.

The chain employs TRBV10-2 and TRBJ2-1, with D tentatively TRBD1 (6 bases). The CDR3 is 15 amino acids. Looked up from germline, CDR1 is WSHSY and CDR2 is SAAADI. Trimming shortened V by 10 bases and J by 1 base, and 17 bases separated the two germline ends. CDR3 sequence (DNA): TGCGCCACCCAAGACAGGCGCGTATCCTACAATGAGCAGTTCTTC. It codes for CATQDRRVSYNEQFF.

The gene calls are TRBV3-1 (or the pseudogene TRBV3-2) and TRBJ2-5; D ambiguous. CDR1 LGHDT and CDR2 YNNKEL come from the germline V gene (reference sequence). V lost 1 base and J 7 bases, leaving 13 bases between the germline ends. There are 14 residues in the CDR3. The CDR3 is CASSQGGGLSTQYF. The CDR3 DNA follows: TGTGCCAGCAGCCAAGGTGGTGGGCTTTCGACCCAGTACTTC.

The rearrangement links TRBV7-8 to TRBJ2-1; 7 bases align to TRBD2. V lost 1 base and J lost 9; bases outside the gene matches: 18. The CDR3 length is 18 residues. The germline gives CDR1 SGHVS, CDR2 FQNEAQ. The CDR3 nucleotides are TGTGCCAGCAGCTTAGTTTCTCTGGACCCCGGGGGGATCCGTGAGCAGTTCTTC. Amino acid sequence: CASSLVSLDPGGIREQFF.

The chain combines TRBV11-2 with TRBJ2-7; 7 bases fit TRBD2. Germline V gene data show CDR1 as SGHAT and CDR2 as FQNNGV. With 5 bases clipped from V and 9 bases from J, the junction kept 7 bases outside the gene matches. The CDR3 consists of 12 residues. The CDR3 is CASSPPGEGQYF. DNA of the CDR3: TGTGCCAGCAGCCCCCCCGGGGAGGGGCAGTACTTC.